The entry below describes one T cell receptor beta chain. Its target is unknown. This record belongs to a study of cytomegalovirus exposure and HLA in healthy donors. Per the germline V gene, CDR1 is LNHDA and CDR2 is SQIVND (reference sequence). The CDR3 runs to 13 residues. V was pared by 6 bases and J by 8 bases, with 14 bases between. The study ran its PCR with 60 Vbeta and 13 Jbeta primers. Produced via immunoSEQ multiplex PCR; TCRdb's table is partial and in-frame only. Of just over 150,000 clones in the sample, roughly 82% are singletons; the top ten hold around 6.6%. Study outcomes and limitations: Certain sequence variants were highly shared and formed a cluster, and this cluster was likely a sequencing artifact. It was only CMV serostatus that was available as immune exposure information. Accurate prediction of most subjects' HLA-A and HLA-B alleles from TCR beta sequences was reported.

The TCR originated in a woman between 50 and 59 years old in good health and CMV-seropositive. V and J are TRBV19 and TRBJ2-1; a possible D gene is TRBD2 (5 bases). The sample consisted of PBMCs. The CDR3 sequence: CASRSVGSDEQFF. DNA of the CDR3: TGTGCCAGTAGATCGGTGGGGAGCGATGAGCAGTTCTTC. Full variable domain (outside the CDR3, taken from reference TRBV19 and TRBJ2-1): DGGITQSPKYLFRKEGQNVTLSCEQNLNHDAMYWYRQDPGQGLRLIYYSQIVNDFQKGDIAEGYSVSREKKESFPLTVTSAQKNPTAFYLCASRSVGSDEQFFGPGTRLTVL.